These 25 T cell receptor beta chains were all obtained from the same sample, sequenced in a study of shared clonotypes between healthy human individuals. The table came from immunoSEQ multiplex PCR; TCRdb's copy has only in-frame clones and leaves some out. Here the sample spans 640,000 or so clones, about two thirds being singletons. The material sequenced was memory CD4+ T cells sorted from blood. Noted subset: CD45RA-negative fraction. Every receptor here comes from a woman in her twenties or thirties in good health.

J is TRBJ2-1 and V is TRBV7-2; 8 bases line up with TRBD1. J was trimmed by 12 bases and V by 0 bases; bases with no gene match: 7. The CDR3 is 14 amino acids. CDR1 and CDR2 (germline): SGHTA, FQGNSA. CDR3 DNA: TGTGCCAGCAGCTTAGCTCTCACTACAGGGGGGCAGTTCTTC. This codes for CASSLALTTGGQFF.

The gene calls are TRBV7-2 and TRBJ1-3; D not resolved. Germline V CDR1 and CDR2: SGHTA, FQGNSA. The ends were cut back, 2 bases at V and 1 base at J, with 9 bases in the middle. CDR3 size: 15 residues. This chain's CDR3 is CASSLREGSGNTIYF. The CDR3 DNA reads TGTGCCAGCAGCTTAAGGGAAGGTTCTGGAAACACCATATATTTT.

In DNA form, the CDR3 reads TGCGCCAGCAGCTTGGGCGGACTCCCCTACGAGCAGTACTTC. Residues: CASSLGGLPYEQYF. This sequence joins TRBV5-1 and TRBJ2-7, with D possibly being TRBD2 (5 bases). Trimming shortened V by 0 bases and J by 2 bases, and 9 bases separated the two germline ends. This CDR3 is built from 14 residues. Germline CDR1 SGHRS, CDR2 YFSETQ.

The chain has TRBV29-1 and TRBJ2-5; a possible D gene is TRBD2 (7 bases). With 7 bases removed from V and 4 bases from J, the gap between germline ends came to 13 bases. CDR3 length equals 12 residues. In germline, CDR1 is SQVTM, CDR2 ANQGSEA. The CDR3 nucleotides read TGCAGCGCTAGGGGGGGTTCAGAGACCCAGTACTTC. Protein sequence: CSARGGSETQYF.

The rearrangement links TRBV5-1 to TRBJ2-5, with a possible D match to TRBD1 (6 bases). CDR1 is SGHRS and CDR2 is YFSETQ in the germline V gene. Trimming removed 3 bases at V and 0 bases at J, with 15 bases between. The CDR3 length is 16 residues. As DNA, the CDR3 is TGCGCCAGCAGCTCCCCCCCGACAGGCTACCAAGAGACCCAGTACTTC. It yields the protein CASSSPPTGYQETQYF.

The chain combines TRBV27 with TRBJ1-4; weak D call: TRBD1 (5 bases). V was shortened by 6 bases and J by 8 bases, with 25 bases between the two germline ends. This CDR3 comprises 17 residues. Germline loops: CDR1 MNHEY, CDR2 SMNVEV (reference sequence). The CDR3 DNA reads as TGTGCCAGCAGCCCTACGGGGCTCGGGATTGAAGGCGAAAAACTGTTTTTT. It specifies CASSPTGLGIEGEKLFF.

The chain is built from TRBV5-4 and TRBJ2-5, with D perhaps assigned TRBD1 or TRBD2 (5 bases each). CDR3 length equals 15 residues. With 5 bases removed from V and 2 bases from J, the gap between germline ends came to 16 bases. CDR1 and CDR2 (germline): SGHNT, YYREEE (reference sequence). CDR3 residues: CASSDWDVGQETQYF. For the CDR3, the DNA is TGTGCCAGCAGTGACTGGGACGTGGGGCAAGAGACCCAGTACTTC.

V is TRBV7-8 and J is TRBJ2-3; tentatively, D is TRBD2 (5 bases). V was pared by 3 bases and J by 0 bases, with 16 bases between. The CDR3 covers 17 residues. The germline V gene encodes CDR1 SGHVS and CDR2 FQNEAQ. Here the CDR3 reads CASSFPSGGFSTDTQYF. DNA for the CDR3: TGTGCCAGCAGCTTCCCGTCTGGCGGGTTTAGCACAGATACGCAGTATTTT.

V gene TRBV7-8 combines with J gene TRBJ2-1; 9 bases are a match to TRBD1. Germline loops: CDR1 SGHVS, CDR2 FQNEAQ. CDR3 length: 15 amino acids. Losses at the gene ends were 5 bases for V and 2 bases for J; bases not matched to a gene: 4. CDR3 in DNA: TGTGCCAGCAGCGTAGACAGGGGGACCTACAATGAGCAGTTCTTC. It yields the protein CASSVDRGTYNEQFF. The full variable domain, with the rest looked up from reference TRBV7-8 and TRBJ2-1, is GAGVSQSPRYKVAKRGQDVALRCDPISGHVSLFWYQQALGQGPEFLTYFQNEAQLDKSGLPSDRFFAERPEGSVSTLKIQRTQQEDSAVYLCASSVDRGTYNEQFFGPGTRLTVL.

The CDR3 bases are TGCACCAGCAGCCAAGATAGTCAGGGGGCTGGGGGCCTTCAGGGGACCCAGTACTTC. It encodes CTSSQDSQGAGGLQGTQYF. The chain employs TRBV1 and TRBJ2-5; no check of the table's D call, TRBD1, against the DNA was made. TRBV1 is listed as a pseudogene. The CDR3 has 19 residues.

The V and J genes are TRBV28 and TRBJ1-2; D is unresolved. The V gene lost 2 bases and the J gene lost 0 bases, with 10 bases spanning the gap. The CDR3 is 15 amino acids. The germline V gene encodes CDR1 MDHEN and CDR2 SYDVKM. The CDR3 DNA is TGTGCCAGCAGTTTACCCGGGAGTGCTAACTATGGCTACACCTTC. It encodes CASSLPGSANYGYTF.

This sequence joins TRBV28 and TRBJ2-5, with 8 nucleotides matching TRBD1. Germline V gene lookup returns CDR1 MDHEN and CDR2 SYDVKM. This CDR3 contains 14 residues. V lost 6 bases and J lost 7; bases outside the gene matches: 10. The CDR3 DNA is TGTGCCAGCAGACCTTCGGACAGGGTTGGGACCCAGTACTTC. Amino acids: CASRPSDRVGTQYF.

This clone came up many times. The chain is built from TRBV2 and TRBJ1-4, with a possible D match to TRBD1 (6 bases). CDR1 is SNHLY, CDR2 FYNNEI, per germline. Trimming stripped 6 bases from V and 10 bases from J, with 21 bases between. This CDR3 has 15 residues. The CDR3 loop is CASSGTPGFGVKLFF. CDR3 in DNA: TGTGCCAGCAGCGGGACACCCGGGTTTGGGGTAAAACTGTTTTTT.

A few counts support this clone. The rearrangement joins TRBV27 to TRBJ2-3; tentatively, D is TRBD1 or TRBD2 (5 bases each). From germline, CDR1 is MNHEY and CDR2 SMNVEV (reference sequence). The CDR3 runs to 15 residues. V gave up 5 bases and J gave up 5 bases, with 17 bases separating them. CDR3 sequence (DNA): TGTGCCAGCAGTCGAACCAGGGTTGGGAGAGATACGCAGTATTTT. The encoded protein is CASSRTRVGRDTQYF.

Only one count was recorded for this clone. The V gene is TRBV5-1, the J gene TRBJ1-1, with D perhaps matching TRBD1 (5 bases). The germline gives CDR1 SGHRS, CDR2 YFSETQ. CDR3 length: 13 amino acids. The V end was cut by 1 base, the J end by 7 bases, with 11 bases between. CDR3 protein: CASSLNEGHEAFF. The DNA for the CDR3 is TGCGCCAGCAGCTTGAACGAAGGACATGAAGCTTTCTTT. The whole variable domain, remainder taken from reference TRBV5-1 and TRBJ1-1, is KAGVTQTPRYLIKTRGQQVTLSCSPISGHRSVSWYQQTPGQGLQFLFEYFSETQRNKGNFPGRFSGRQFSNSRSEMNVSTLELGDSALYLCASSLNEGHEAFFGQGTRLTVV.

The chain combines TRBV7-9 with TRBJ2-3; the D call may be TRBD1 or TRBD2 (5 bases each). Germline V gene lookup returns CDR1 SEHNR and CDR2 FQNEAQ (reference sequence). Trimming took off 5 bases at V and 5 bases at J, with 14 bases between the two ends. The CDR3 spans 14 residues. The CDR3 DNA is TGTGCCAGCAGCCAGGGCGGAGGAGGAGATACGCAGTATTTT. This codes for CASSQGGGGDTQYF.

The chain combines TRBV7-2 with TRBJ2-7; 8 bases map to TRBD2. Trimming took 2 bases from V and 2 from J; bases not matched to a gene: 8. The CDR3 totals 16 residues. From germline, CDR1 is SGHTA and CDR2 FQGNSA. The CDR3 coding sequence is TGTGCCAGCAGCTTACTAGCGGGCGGGACTGCCTACGAGCAGTACTTC. This encodes CASSLLAGGTAYEQYF.

The chain recombines TRBV4-2 with TRBJ1-6; D gene unclear. The CDR3 sequence is 16 residues long. Between the trimmed V and J ends, which lost 4 bases and 10 bases, there was a span of 20 bases. Germline-derived CDR1 and CDR2 are LGHNA and YNFKEQ. The chain's CDR3 is CASSPRPGGLGSPLHF. The CDR3 DNA reads TGTGCCAGCAGCCCCAGACCGGGAGGACTGGGATCACCCCTCCACTTT.

The chain has TRBV6-1 and TRBJ1-1, with D perhaps matching TRBD1 (5 bases). The CDR3 loop spans 13 amino acids. Trimming cost V 8 bases and J 1 base, with 11 bases left between them. Looked up from germline, CDR1 is MNHNS and CDR2 is SASEGT. The CDR3 coding sequence is TGTGCCAGCTCGGGCAGGGAGAACACTGAAGCTTTCTTT. Translation: CASSGRENTEAFF.

This clone was detected only a few times. CDR3: CASRLQGPHEAFF. Written as DNA, the CDR3 is TGTGCCAGCAGGCTACAGGGCCCCCATGAAGCTTTCTTT. The chain joins TRBV27 to TRBJ1-1; weak D call: TRBD1 (6 bases). The germline V and J ends were trimmed by 6 bases and 7 bases, with 15 bases remaining between them. This CDR3 comprises 13 residues. Per the germline V gene, CDR1 is MNHEY and CDR2 is SMNVEV (reference sequence).

This clone turned up a few times. The same CDR3 is also encoded by other DNA sequences in this sample. The chain recombines TRBV29-1 with TRBJ2-5, with 7 nucleotides matching TRBD2. The CDR3 runs 12 residues. V gave up 4 bases and J gave up 2 bases; unmatched junction bases: 1. Germline V gene sequence: CDR1 SQVTM, CDR2 ANQGSEA. The CDR3 here is CSVGGGQETQYF. CDR3 nucleotide sequence: TGCAGCGTTGGGGGAGGGCAAGAGACCCAGTACTTC.

This chain joins TRBV5-4 and TRBJ2-6, with 9 bases lining up with TRBD1. Germline V CDR1 and CDR2: SGHNT, YYREEE (reference sequence). The CDR3 length is 15 residues. After removal of 4 bases from V and 2 bases from J, the junction contained 1 base not matched to a gene. CDR3 sequence: CASSRTGAGANVLTF. The CDR3 DNA reads as TGTGCCAGCAGCAGGACAGGGGCTGGGGCCAACGTCCTGACTTTC.

The chain recombines TRBV6-1 with TRBJ1-5; no clear D gene. Germline CDR1 is MNHNS and CDR2 is SASEGT. CDR3 length equals 13 residues. V was shortened by 6 bases and J by 0 bases, with 6 bases between the two germline ends. CDR3 amino acids: CASRYYSNQPQHF. CDR3 in DNA: TGTGCCAGCAGGTACTATAGCAATCAGCCCCAGCATTTT.

The genes are TRBV2 and TRBJ1-5, with 9 bases identical to TRBD1. This CDR3 contains 15 residues. V trimming: 5 bases; J trimming: 6 bases; junction bases outside the gene matches: 8. Germline CDR1 reads SNHLY; CDR2 reads FYNNEI. This CDR3 is CASSPTDRGSQPQHF. CDR3 in DNA: TGTGCCAGCAGTCCCACCGACAGGGGGTCTCAGCCCCAGCATTTT.

The chain couples TRBV5-8 to TRBJ1-4; D might be TRBD1 (6 bases). CDR3 size: 18 residues. CDR1 SGHTS and CDR2 YDEGEE come from the germline V gene. V was pared by 6 bases and J by 3 bases, with 24 bases between. Here the CDR3 reads CASTKHLGGARANEKLFF. The CDR3 nucleotides are TGTGCCAGCACCAAGCACCTTGGGGGGGCGCGCGCTAATGAAAAACTGTTTTTT.